These 10 T cell receptor beta chains came from one sample sequenced in a study of identical twins. TCRdb ran MiXCR on the 5' RACE reads and lists one entry per CDR3 protein. The sample records under 250,000 distinct CDR3 sequences, around 8.1% being singletons. In addition, the sample was reused for a study of yellow fever vaccine responses in identical twins.

The sequencing input was memory (CD45RO+) T cells sorted from blood. All receptors come from a woman younger than 30 in good health.

This clonotype was seen at least ten times. The chain joins TRBV7-2 to TRBJ2-1; TRBD1 matches at 7 bases. V dropped 3 bases and J dropped 9; count of bases not matched to a gene: 5. The CDR3 has 13 amino acids. The V gene's germline CDR1 is SGHTA and CDR2 FQGNSA. CDR3 nucleotides: TGTGCCAGCAGCTTGAGGGGGCGCACTGAGCAGTTCTTC. It is translated as CASSLRGRTEQFF.

The chain recombines TRBV6-4 with TRBJ2-2, with a possible D match to TRBD1 (6 bases). This CDR3 comprises 16 residues. Germline-derived CDR1 and CDR2 are MRHNA and SNTAGT. The V end was cut by 5 bases, the J end by 1 base, with 14 bases between. CDR3 loop: CASSLHPGQNTGELFF. The DNA for the CDR3 is TGTGCCAGCAGTCTGCACCCGGGACAGAACACCGGGGAGCTGTTTTTT.

The chain couples TRBV19 to TRBJ1-5; D is perhaps TRBD1 (6 bases). CDR1 is LNHDA, CDR2 SQIVND, per germline (reference sequence). Trimming left V 5 bases short and J 1 base short, with 9 bases between. The CDR3 sequence is 14 residues long. CDR3 sequence: CASSVQGSNQPQHF. CDR3 DNA: TGTGCCAGTAGTGTACAGGGCAGCAATCAGCCCCAGCATTTT.

This clonotype has a handful of counts. The chain joins TRBV4-1 to TRBJ2-1, with D hard to call. Per the germline V gene, CDR1 is MGHRA and CDR2 is YSYEKL. The CDR3 consists of 16 residues. V was cut by 1 base and J by 5 bases, with 15 bases left in between. This CDR3 reads CASSQGGNQRNNEQFF. CDR3 sequence (DNA): TGCGCCAGCAGCCAAGGTGGCAATCAAAGAAACAATGAGCAGTTCTTC.

The chain joins TRBV7-9 to TRBJ2-5, with TRBD1 matching over 9 bases. This CDR3 is built from 15 residues. CDR1 and CDR2 from the germline V gene are SEHNR and FQNEAQ (reference sequence). V lost 5 bases, J lost 2 bases, and 6 bases stayed unmatched. CDR3 nucleotide sequence: TGTGCCAGCAGCCGGGCCGGGACAGGGCAAGAGACCCAGTACTTC. Encoded protein: CASSRAGTGQETQYF.

This clonotype was detected a few times. The V and J genes are TRBV20-1 and TRBJ2-7, with a tentative D call TRBD1 (6 bases). The germline V gene encodes CDR1 DFQATT and CDR2 SNEGSKA (reference sequence). The ends were cut back, 4 bases at V and 6 bases at J, with 16 bases in the middle. The CDR3 is 13 amino acids. CDR3 sequence reads: CSATQGSAGEQYF. The CDR3 coding sequence is TGCAGTGCTACCCAGGGGTCAGCCGGCGAGCAGTACTTC.

This chain's CDR3 is CASSTSLLGLGEQFF. As DNA, the CDR3 is TGTGCCAGCTCAACATCCCTCCTAGGGCTGGGTGAGCAGTTCTTC. The chain uses TRBV18 and TRBJ2-1; D is ambiguous. The CDR3 length is 15 residues. From germline, CDR1 is KGHSH and CDR2 LQKENI. The V end was cut by 5 bases, the J end by 9 bases, with 20 bases between.

V is TRBV7-2 and J is TRBJ2-1; D is perhaps TRBD1 or TRBD2 (5 bases each). Germline V gene data show CDR1 as SGHTA and CDR2 as FQGNSA. Deletions cut 2 bases from V and 7 bases from J, with 15 bases between. The CDR3 sequence is 15 residues long. The CDR3, as DNA: TGTGCCAGCAGCTTAAGCGGCCCCAACAGGAATGAGCAGTTCTTC. Its protein is CASSLSGPNRNEQFF.

Many counts were recorded for this clonotype. In nucleotides, the CDR3 is TGTGCCACCGGGGGGACTGCGAGCTCCTACGAGCAGTACTTC. This gives the protein CATGGTASSYEQYF. The chain is built from TRBV10-3 and TRBJ2-7, with 7 bases aligning to TRBD2. With V trimmed by 10 bases and J by 0 bases, 9 bases remained unmatched. The CDR3 contains 14 residues. CDR1 is ENHRY, CDR2 SYGVKD, per germline.

The V call is TRBV4-3, the J call TRBJ2-7; 12 bases align to TRBD2. V lost 0 bases, J lost 1 base, and 1 base stayed unmatched. The CDR3 loop spans 16 amino acids. The germline V gene encodes CDR1 LGHNA and CDR2 YSLEER. CDR3 amino acids: CASSQDLAGGSYEQYF. DNA for the CDR3: TGCGCCAGCAGCCAAGATCTAGCGGGAGGGTCCTACGAGCAGTACTTC.